A selection of T cell receptor beta chains follows, all from one sample in a study of OX40 agonist ivuxolimab in advanced cancers. The assay was immunoSEQ multiplex PCR, and TCRdb's table has in-frame clones only and misses some. The profile shows about 60,000 clones, 87% of them singletons. Sequencing was performed on CD4+ or CD8+ T cells sorted from blood, taken in a trial of the OX40 agonist ivuxolimab. These receptors were taken from an adult with an advanced solid tumor such as melanoma, head and neck, liver or kidney cancer. Both conserved end residues are part of each CDR3. Each record gives: CDR3 DNA, CDR3 protein, D gene, J gene, V gene, clone size. A D gene is named only where the DNA matches it firmly. Where a row states a size, it is once, few, many or the class of an expanded clone; other rows omit it.

CDR3 DNA: TGTGCCAGTAGTATTGGTGCAGGGATCGGATCACCCCTCCACTTT
CDR3 protein: CASSIGAGIGSPLHF
D gene: .
J gene: TRBJ1-6
V gene: TRBV19
clone size: .

CDR3 DNA: TGTGCCCAATCACAGGGATGGGATGGAAACACCATATATTTT
CDR3 protein: CAQSQGWDGNTIYF
D gene: .
J gene: TRBJ1-3
V gene: TRBV30
clone size: .

CDR3 DNA: TGTGCCAGCACCCGGGACTCTAGCAATCAGCCCCAGCATTTT
CDR3 protein: CASTRDSSNQPQHF
D gene: .
J gene: TRBJ1-5
V gene: TRBV28
clone size: .

CDR3 DNA: TGTGCCAGCTCACCACGGAACAGGGGGAACACCGGGGAGCTGTTTTTT
CDR3 protein: CASSPRNRGNTGELFF
D gene: TRBD1
J gene: TRBJ2-2
V gene: TRBV18
clone size: .

CDR3 DNA: TGTGCCAGCTCACCACAGACAGGTCTGAGCTCCTACGAGCAGTACTTC
CDR3 protein: CASSPQTGLSSYEQYF
D gene: .
J gene: TRBJ2-7
V gene: TRBV18
clone size: .

CDR3 DNA: TGTGCCAGCAGCGTGCCAGGGTCCCACGAGCAGTACTTC
CDR3 protein: CASSVPGSHEQYF
D gene: .
J gene: TRBJ2-7
V gene: TRBV5-4
clone size: .

CDR3 DNA: TGTGCCAGCAGGAGCGGGAGTCGAGGAGATACGCAGTATTTT
CDR3 protein: CASRSGSRGDTQYF
D gene: TRBD2
J gene: TRBJ2-3
V gene: TRBV6-1
clone size: .

CDR3 DNA: TGTGCCAGCAGCTTAGGGGGACTCGTCTACGAGCAGTACTTC
CDR3 protein: CASSLGGLVYEQYF
D gene: .
J gene: TRBJ2-7
V gene: TRBV7-8
clone size: .

CDR3 DNA: TGTGCCAGCTCACCACCGGCCCTCTGGGGAGATACGCAGTATTTT
CDR3 protein: CASSPPALWGDTQYF
D gene: .
J gene: TRBJ2-3
V gene: TRBV18
clone size: .

CDR3 DNA: TGCGCCAGCAGTTTGACAGGGGATCAGCCCCAGCATTTT
CDR3 protein: CASSLTGDQPQHF
D gene: TRBD1
J gene: TRBJ1-5
V gene: TRBV10-2
clone size: .

CDR3 DNA: TGTGCCATCGCGGGGGGGGAGGATACGCAGTATTTT
CDR3 protein: CAIAGGEDTQYF
D gene: TRBD2
J gene: TRBJ2-3
V gene: TRBV10-3
clone size: .

CDR3 DNA: TGTGCCAGCAGCTTAATTGGCGGTTCTAACTATGGCTACACCTTC
CDR3 protein: CASSLIGGSNYGYTF
D gene: .
J gene: TRBJ1-2
V gene: TRBV7-3
clone size: .

CDR3 DNA: TGTGCCAGTAGTTGGGGACAGCCGGCAAATGAAAAACTGTTTTTT
CDR3 protein: CASSWGQPANEKLFF
D gene: TRBD1
J gene: TRBJ1-4
V gene: TRBV19
clone size: .

CDR3 DNA: TGTGCCAGCAGTCTCTATTCGGGGACCAGGCGCGACGAGCAGTACTTC
CDR3 protein: CASSLYSGTRRDEQYF
D gene: .
J gene: TRBJ2-7
V gene: TRBV27
clone size: once

CDR3 DNA: TGTGCCAGCAGTGATGTAGGGGGACAGGGTACAGATACGCAGTATTTT
CDR3 protein: CASSDVGGQGTDTQYF
D gene: TRBD1
J gene: TRBJ2-3
V gene: TRBV6-1
clone size: .

CDR3 DNA: TGTGCCACCAGCAGGGATTCAGGGACATCGAGCTCCTACGAGCAGTACTTC
CDR3 protein: CATSRDSGTSSSYEQYF
D gene: .
J gene: TRBJ2-7
V gene: TRBV15
clone size: .

CDR3 DNA: TGTGCCAGCGGCACGGCAGCGGGAGGGCTAGATGAGCAGTTCTTC
CDR3 protein: CASGTAAGGLDEQFF
D gene: TRBD2
J gene: TRBJ2-1
V gene: TRBV5-8
clone size: .

CDR3 DNA: TGTGCCAGCAGTTACCTCGGACAGAGAAACTTC
CDR3 protein: CASSYLGQRNF
D gene: .
J gene: TRBJ2-7
V gene: TRBV6-6
clone size: .

CDR3 DNA: TGTGCCAGCAGCTTAGCCGTTGGGACAGGGAGAAGCAATCAGCCCCAGCATTTT
CDR3 protein: CASSLAVGTGRSNQPQHF
D gene: TRBD1
J gene: TRBJ1-5
V gene: TRBV5-6
clone size: .

CDR3 DNA: TGTGCCAGCAGCCGGGACAGGGGCCTGAACACTGAAGCTTTCTTT
CDR3 protein: CASSRDRGLNTEAFF
D gene: TRBD1
J gene: TRBJ1-1
V gene: TRBV6-5
clone size: few

CDR3 DNA: TGTGCCAGCAGTGACTCGGACAGGGGGAGGTACACCTTC
CDR3 protein: CASSDSDRGRYTF
D gene: TRBD1
J gene: TRBJ1-2
V gene: TRBV25-1
clone size: .

CDR3 DNA: TGTGCCAGCAGCTGGGACAGGGCGCCGGGCTACACCTTC
CDR3 protein: CASSWDRAPGYTF
D gene: TRBD1
J gene: TRBJ1-2
V gene: TRBV5-4
clone size: once

CDR3 DNA: TGTGCCAGCTCGGGGACAGCCTTCACCGGGGAGCTGTTTTTT
CDR3 protein: CASSGTAFTGELFF
D gene: TRBD1
J gene: TRBJ2-2
V gene: TRBV19
clone size: .

CDR3 DNA: TGTGCCTGGAGCCGGGACGGTCGGAACACCATATATTTT
CDR3 protein: CAWSRDGRNTIYF
D gene: .
J gene: TRBJ1-3
V gene: TRBV30
clone size: .

CDR3 DNA: TGTGCCAGTTACAGGGGAAGGAACACTGAAGCTTTCTTT
CDR3 protein: CASYRGRNTEAFF
D gene: TRBD1
J gene: TRBJ1-1
V gene: TRBV6-5
clone size: .

CDR3 DNA: TGTGCCAGCAGCGTAGGGCTAGCTTCCTACGAGCAGTACTTC
CDR3 protein: CASSVGLASYEQYF
D gene: .
J gene: TRBJ2-7
V gene: TRBV9
clone size: .

CDR3 DNA: TGTGCCAGTCTTTCACAGGATAGCAATCAGCCCCAGCATTTT
CDR3 protein: CASLSQDSNQPQHF
D gene: .
J gene: TRBJ1-5
V gene: TRBV19
clone size: .

CDR3 DNA: TGTGCCAGCAGTTTGTTGGGCGGGAGCCGCTTCGACAATGAGCAGTTCTTC
CDR3 protein: CASSLLGGSRFDNEQFF
D gene: TRBD2
J gene: TRBJ2-1
V gene: TRBV28
clone size: once

CDR3 DNA: TGTGCCAGCAGCACCTCGTTATCAGGGGCCTACGAGCAGTACTTC
CDR3 protein: CASSTSLSGAYEQYF
D gene: .
J gene: TRBJ2-7
V gene: TRBV7-2
clone size: .

CDR3 DNA: TGTGCCAGCAGTGAAAGACCGGGACGAGATTCACCCCTCCACTTT
CDR3 protein: CASSERPGRDSPLHF
D gene: .
J gene: TRBJ1-6
V gene: TRBV2
clone size: .

CDR3 DNA: TGTGCCATCAGTGAGACGGCGGGTCCAGAGACCCAGTACTTC
CDR3 protein: CAISETAGPETQYF
D gene: .
J gene: TRBJ2-5
V gene: TRBV10-3
clone size: .

CDR3 DNA: TGTGCCAGCAGCTTAGCGGATAATACGCAGTATTTT
CDR3 protein: CASSLADNTQYF
D gene: .
J gene: TRBJ2-3
V gene: TRBV7-8
clone size: once

CDR3 DNA: TGTGCCAGCAGCACACAAGGATTCAATGAGCAGTTCTTC
CDR3 protein: CASSTQGFNEQFF
D gene: .
J gene: TRBJ2-1
V gene: TRBV4-2
clone size: .

CDR3 DNA: TGTGCCAGCAGGAGCGGACAGGGGTTCTCAACTAATGAAAAACTGTTTTTT
CDR3 protein: CASRSGQGFSTNEKLFF
D gene: TRBD1
J gene: TRBJ1-4
V gene: TRBV11-2
clone size: .

CDR3 DNA: TGTGCCAGCACCGACTCGACAGGGGTTCAGCCCCAGCATTTT
CDR3 protein: CASTDSTGVQPQHF
D gene: TRBD1
J gene: TRBJ1-5
V gene: TRBV2
clone size: .

CDR3 DNA: TGTGCCAGCAGTAGCTTAGTCCTTAATGAAAAACTGTTTTTT
CDR3 protein: CASSSLVLNEKLFF
D gene: .
J gene: TRBJ1-4
V gene: TRBV6-5
clone size: few

CDR3 DNA: TGTGCCATCAGCTCTAGCGGAGCGAGCACAGATACGCAGTATTTT
CDR3 protein: CAISSSGASTDTQYF
D gene: TRBD2
J gene: TRBJ2-3
V gene: TRBV10-3
clone size: .

CDR3 DNA: TGTGCCAGCAGTGGGGGGTTTGACACCAGATACGAGCAGTACTTC
CDR3 protein: CASSGGFDTRYEQYF
D gene: .
J gene: TRBJ2-7
V gene: TRBV6-1
clone size: .

CDR3 DNA: TGTGCCAGCAGTTTCGGCGGAGCTTCGGGAGAGCAGTACTTC
CDR3 protein: CASSFGGASGEQYF
D gene: .
J gene: TRBJ2-7
V gene: TRBV27
clone size: .

CDR3 DNA: TGTGCCAGCAGCCCGACGAATCAGCCCCAGCATTTT
CDR3 protein: CASSPTNQPQHF
D gene: .
J gene: TRBJ1-5
V gene: TRBV5-8
clone size: .

CDR3 DNA: TGTGCCTGGAGCTCGGGGGGCAGGGGGCTAACCGGGCAGTACTTC
CDR3 protein: CAWSSGGRGLTGQYF
D gene: .
J gene: TRBJ2-7
V gene: TRBV30
clone size: .

CDR3 DNA: TGTGCCAGCAGTAAAGACAGGGAGGGGTATGGCTACACCTTC
CDR3 protein: CASSKDREGYGYTF
D gene: TRBD1
J gene: TRBJ1-2
V gene: TRBV6-1
clone size: .

CDR3 DNA: TGTGCCAGCAGCCACGCCACAGATACGCAGTATTTT
CDR3 protein: CASSHATDTQYF
D gene: .
J gene: TRBJ2-3
V gene: TRBV11-2
clone size: .

CDR3 DNA: TGTGCCAGCAGCTCCCGTGATAGCGGGAGGGACTCCTACAATGAGCAGTTCTTC
CDR3 protein: CASSSRDSGRDSYNEQFF
D gene: TRBD2
J gene: TRBJ2-1
V gene: TRBV7-3
clone size: .

CDR3 DNA: TGTGCCATAGGGACAGGGGCTGGGAACACCGGGGAGCTGTTTTTT
CDR3 protein: CAIGTGAGNTGELFF
D gene: TRBD1
J gene: TRBJ2-2
V gene: TRBV11-2
clone size: .

CDR3 DNA: TGTGCCAGCAGTCAAAAAGGACTAGCTCCAAGCTCCTACGAGCAGTACTTC
CDR3 protein: CASSQKGLAPSSYEQYF
D gene: TRBD2
J gene: TRBJ2-7
V gene: TRBV2
clone size: .

CDR3 DNA: TGTGCCAGCAGTTGGACAGGGGGCCAAGATACGCAGTATTTT
CDR3 protein: CASSWTGGQDTQYF
D gene: TRBD1
J gene: TRBJ2-3
V gene: TRBV6-6
clone size: .

CDR3 DNA: TGTGCCAGCCGCAGGGGTTCAGGGAGTTCCTACGAGCAGTACTTC
CDR3 protein: CASRRGSGSSYEQYF
D gene: .
J gene: TRBJ2-7
V gene: TRBV5-4
clone size: once

CDR3 DNA: TGTGCCAGCAGCATCGCTCGGGAGCAGTACTTC
CDR3 protein: CASSIAREQYF
D gene: .
J gene: TRBJ2-7
V gene: TRBV7-8
clone size: few

CDR3 DNA: TGTGCCAGCAGCTTGGCTGGCGATTCCTACGAGCAGTACTTC
CDR3 protein: CASSLAGDSYEQYF
D gene: .
J gene: TRBJ2-7
V gene: TRBV5-4
clone size: .

CDR3 DNA: TGTGCCAGCAGCTTAACTGGACAGGGGGACACTGAAGCTTTCTTT
CDR3 protein: CASSLTGQGDTEAFF
D gene: TRBD1
J gene: TRBJ1-1
V gene: TRBV7-3
clone size: few

CDR3 DNA: TGTGCCAGCAGCTTAGGACTAGCCGGGGCGGAGCTGTTTTTT
CDR3 protein: CASSLGLAGAELFF
D gene: TRBD2
J gene: TRBJ2-2
V gene: TRBV7-2
clone size: .

CDR3 DNA: TGCAGCGTGAAGACAGGGAATGAGCAGTTCTTC
CDR3 protein: CSVKTGNEQFF
D gene: TRBD1
J gene: TRBJ2-1
V gene: TRBV29-1
clone size: .

CDR3 DNA: TGTGCCAGCAGTTCCCAGGGACAGGGGTTTGGGTACTTC
CDR3 protein: CASSSQGQGFGYF
D gene: TRBD1
J gene: TRBJ2-7
V gene: TRBV28
clone size: .